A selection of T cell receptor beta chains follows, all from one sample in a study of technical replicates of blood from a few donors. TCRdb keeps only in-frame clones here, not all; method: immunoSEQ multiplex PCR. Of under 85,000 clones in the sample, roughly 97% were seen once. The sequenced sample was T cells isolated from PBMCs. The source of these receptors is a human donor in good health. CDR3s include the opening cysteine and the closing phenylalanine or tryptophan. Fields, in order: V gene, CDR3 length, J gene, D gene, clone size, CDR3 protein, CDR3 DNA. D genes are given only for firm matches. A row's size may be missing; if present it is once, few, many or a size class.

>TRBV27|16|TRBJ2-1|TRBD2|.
CASSPPGSGRHNEQFF
TGTGCCAGCAGTCCGCCGGGTAGCGGGAGGCACAATGAGCAGTTCTTC
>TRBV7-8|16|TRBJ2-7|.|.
CASSSGLGGAVYEQYF
TGTGCCAGCAGCTCCGGCTTAGGGGGGGCAGTCTACGAGCAGTACTTC
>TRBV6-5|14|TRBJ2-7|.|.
CASSRSGTVYEQYF
TGTGCCAGCAGCCGTAGCGGGACAGTCTACGAGCAGTACTTC
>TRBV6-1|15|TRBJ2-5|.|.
CASLLYPGPSETQYF
TGTGCCAGCTTATTGTACCCAGGGCCCTCGGAGACCCAGTACTTC
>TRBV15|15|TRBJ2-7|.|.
CATSREVYVSYEQYF
TGTGCCACCAGCAGGGAGGTCTACGTCTCCTACGAGCAGTACTTC
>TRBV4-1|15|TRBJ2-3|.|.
CASSQAGRTTDTQYF
TGCGCCAGCAGCCAGGCGGGACGCACCACAGATACGCAGTATTTT
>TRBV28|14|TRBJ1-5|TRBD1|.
CASIRQGLGQPQHF
TGTGCCAGCATAAGACAGGGGCTGGGGCAGCCCCAGCATTTT
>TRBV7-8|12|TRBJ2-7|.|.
CASSVGLNEQYF
TGTGCCAGCTCGGTGGGACTGAACGAGCAGTACTTC
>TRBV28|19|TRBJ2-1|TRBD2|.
CASSRRAIAAGGIYNEQFF
TGTGCCAGCAGCCGCAGGGCGATAGCAGCGGGAGGGATCTACAATGAGCAGTTCTTC
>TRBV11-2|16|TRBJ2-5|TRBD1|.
CASSLDQGAGKETQYF
TGTGCCAGCAGCTTAGATCAGGGGGCCGGGAAAGAGACCCAGTACTTC
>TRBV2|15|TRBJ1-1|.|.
CASSGVRQTNTEAFF
TGTGCCAGCAGTGGAGTTCGACAGACCAACACTGAAGCTTTCTTT
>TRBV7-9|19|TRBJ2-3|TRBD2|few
CASSLGLAGGAASTDTQYF
TGTGCCAGCAGCCTGGGACTAGCGGGAGGTGCGGCGAGCACAGATACGCAGTATTTT
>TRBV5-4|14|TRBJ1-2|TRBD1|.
CASSYGQANYGYTF
TGTGCCAGCAGCTACGGACAGGCGAACTATGGCTACACCTTC
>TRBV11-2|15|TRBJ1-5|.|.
CASSFYPAGNQPQHF
TGTGCCAGCAGCTTTTACCCGGCGGGCAATCAGCCCCAGCATTTT
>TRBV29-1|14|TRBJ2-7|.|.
CSVLTGSQIGEQYF
TGCAGCGTTCTCACAGGGTCGCAAATTGGCGAGCAGTACTTC
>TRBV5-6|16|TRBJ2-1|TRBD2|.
CASSRGGLAGYNEQFF
TGTGCCAGCAGCCGGGGGGGACTAGCGGGGTACAATGAGCAGTTCTTC
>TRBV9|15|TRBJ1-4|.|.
CASSVADSSNEKLFF
TGTGCCAGCAGCGTAGCGGACTCTTCTAATGAAAAACTGTTTTTT
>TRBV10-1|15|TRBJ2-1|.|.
CASSDPGSAYNEQFF
TGCGCCAGCAGTGATCCGGGGTCTGCCTACAATGAGCAGTTCTTC
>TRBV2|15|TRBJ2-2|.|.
CASNPLKTGTGELFF
TGTGCCAGCAACCCTCTGAAAACAGGGACCGGGGAGCTGTTTTTT
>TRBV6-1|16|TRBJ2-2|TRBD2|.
CASSGLAGRNTGELFF
TGTGCCAGCAGTGGACTAGCGGGAAGGAACACCGGGGAGCTGTTTTTT
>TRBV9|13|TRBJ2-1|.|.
CASRGGSYNEQFF
TGTGCCAGCAGGGGGGGTTCCTACAATGAGCAGTTCTTC
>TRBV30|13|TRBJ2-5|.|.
CAWSIYTRETQYF
TGTGCCTGGAGTATCTATACCAGGGAGACCCAGTACTTC
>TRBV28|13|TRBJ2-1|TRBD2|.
CASILGRAGEQFF
TGTGCCAGCATCCTAGGGCGAGCGGGAGAGCAGTTCTTC
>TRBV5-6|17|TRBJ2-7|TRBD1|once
CASSLFFHRDSSYEQYF
TGTGCCAGCAGCTTGTTTTTTCACCGGGACAGCTCCTACGAGCAGTACTTC
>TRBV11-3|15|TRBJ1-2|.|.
CASSKRGSQNYGYTF
TGTGCCAGCAGTAAACGAGGCAGCCAGAACTATGGCTACACCTTC
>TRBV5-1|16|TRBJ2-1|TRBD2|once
CASSRLTGGPYNEQFF
TGCGCCAGCAGCCGTCTGACGGGGGGACCCTACAATGAGCAGTTCTTC
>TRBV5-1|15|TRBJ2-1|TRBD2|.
CASSWTSGGAYEQFF
TGCGCCAGCAGCTGGACTAGCGGGGGGGCGTATGAGCAGTTCTTC
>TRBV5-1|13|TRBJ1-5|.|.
CASSPRIGQPQHF
TGCGCCAGCAGCCCCAGGATAGGACAGCCCCAGCATTTT
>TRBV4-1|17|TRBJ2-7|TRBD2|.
CASSQFIAGVISYEQYF
TGCGCCAGCAGCCAATTTATAGCGGGGGTAATCTCCTACGAGCAGTACTTC
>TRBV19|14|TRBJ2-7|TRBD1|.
CASSFGQGSYEQYF
TGTGCCAGTTCGTTCGGACAGGGATCCTACGAGCAGTACTTC
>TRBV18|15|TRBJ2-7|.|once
CASSPQQGRAVEQYF
TGTGCCAGCTCGCCTCAACAGGGTCGAGCGGTGGAGCAGTACTTC
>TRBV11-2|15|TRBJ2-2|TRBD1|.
CASSFDRGHTGELFF
TGTGCCAGCAGCTTCGACAGGGGGCATACCGGGGAGCTGTTTTTT
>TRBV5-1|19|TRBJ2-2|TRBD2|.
CASSLAGTSGRPNTGELFF
TGCGCCAGCAGCTTGGCCGGTACTAGCGGGAGACCGAACACCGGGGAGCTGTTTTTT
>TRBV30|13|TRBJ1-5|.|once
CAWSVRNNQPQHF
TGTGCCTGGAGTGTCAGGAACAATCAGCCCCAGCATTTT
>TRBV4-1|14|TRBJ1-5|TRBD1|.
CASSPGTGDQPQHF
TGCGCCAGCAGTCCCGGGACAGGGGATCAGCCCCAGCATTTT
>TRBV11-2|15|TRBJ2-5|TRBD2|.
CASSLDGLLAGAQNF
TGTGCCAGCAGCTTAGACGGACTACTAGCGGGGGCCCAAAACTTC
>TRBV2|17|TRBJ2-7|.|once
CASSPDWNGNAAYEQYF
TGTGCCAGCAGTCCTGACTGGAATGGTAATGCTGCCTACGAGCAGTACTTC
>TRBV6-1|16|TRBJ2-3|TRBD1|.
CASSGQGALETDTQYF
TGTGCCAGCAGTGGACAGGGGGCTTTAGAAACAGATACGCAGTATTTT
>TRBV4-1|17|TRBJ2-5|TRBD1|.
CASSPGEYQAGGETQYF
TGCGCCAGCAGCCCAGGAGAGTACCAGGCAGGGGGCGAGACCCAGTACTTC
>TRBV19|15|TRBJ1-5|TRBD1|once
CASSRTGESNQPQHF
TGTGCCAGTAGTCGGACAGGGGAAAGCAATCAGCCCCAGCATTTT
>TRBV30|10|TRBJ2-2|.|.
CALSGGELFF
TGTGCCTTGTCAGGCGGGGAGCTGTTTTTT
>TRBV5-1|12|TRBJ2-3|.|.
CASSFPADTQYF
TGCGCCAGCAGCTTTCCGGCAGATACGCAGTATTTT
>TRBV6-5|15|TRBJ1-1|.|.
CASSYHRTKNTEAFF
TGTGCCAGCAGCTACCACAGGACGAAGAACACTGAAGCTTTCTTT
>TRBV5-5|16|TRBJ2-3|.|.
CASSPRDRDRTDTQYF
TGTGCCAGCAGCCCGCGGGACAGAGACCGCACAGATACGCAGTATTTT
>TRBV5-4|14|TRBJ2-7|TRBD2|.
CASSLGGGGSEQYF
TGTGCCAGCAGCTTGGGCGGGGGAGGAAGCGAGCAGTACTTC